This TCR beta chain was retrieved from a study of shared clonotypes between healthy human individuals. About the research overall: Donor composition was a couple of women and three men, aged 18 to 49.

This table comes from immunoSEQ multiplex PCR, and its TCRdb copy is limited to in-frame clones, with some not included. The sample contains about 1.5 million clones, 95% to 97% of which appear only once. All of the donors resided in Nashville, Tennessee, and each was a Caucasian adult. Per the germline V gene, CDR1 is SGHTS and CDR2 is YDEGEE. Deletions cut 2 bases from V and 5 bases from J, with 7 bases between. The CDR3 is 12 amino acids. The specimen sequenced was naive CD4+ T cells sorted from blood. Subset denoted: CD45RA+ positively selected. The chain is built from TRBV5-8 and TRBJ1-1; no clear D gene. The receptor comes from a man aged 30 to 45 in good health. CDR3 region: CASSFYLTEAFF. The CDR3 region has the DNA TGTGCCAGCAGCTTTTATCTTACTGAAGCTTTCTTT.